The 3 T cell receptor beta chains in this list originate from one sample, sequenced in a study of shared clonotypes between healthy human individuals. TCRdb's table, derived via immunoSEQ multiplex PCR, lists solely in-frame clones and lacks some. Of over 800,000 clones listed, about 91% are singletons. Positive CCR7 selection of CD45RO-negative cells yielded the naive CD8 cells, and terminally differentiated effector memory CD45RA+ cells were excluded. Sequencing input: naive CD8+ T cells sorted from blood. The receptors originated from a man aged 25-45 years in good health.

The chain employs TRBV7-9 and TRBJ2-5, with 11 bases matching TRBD2. CDR1 and CDR2 (germline): SEHNR, FQNEAQ (reference sequence). Trimming removed 2 bases from V and 5 bases from J; junction bases left unmatched: 10. This CDR3 spans 17 amino acids. CDR3: CASSLLTSGSRSETQYF. The CDR3 nucleotides are TGTGCCAGCAGCTTATTAACTAGCGGGAGCCGATCTGAGACCCAGTACTTC.

The chain joins TRBV4-1 to TRBJ2-5, with D possibly TRBD2 on 6 matching bases. Germline-derived CDR1 and CDR2 are MGHRA and YSYEKL. The CDR3 sequence is 14 residues long. The V and J ends lost 1 base and 5 bases respectively, with 11 bases between them. The CDR3 is CASSQVLAEETQYF. The CDR3 DNA reads TGCGCCAGCAGCCAAGTACTAGCCGAGGAGACCCAGTACTTC.

The V call is TRBV29-1, the J call TRBJ2-7; D gene ambiguous. Trimming shortened V by 7 bases and J by 2 bases, and 12 bases separated the two germline ends. CDR1 and CDR2 (germline): SQVTM, ANQGSEA. This CDR3 spans 12 amino acids. In DNA, the CDR3 is TGCAGCGCGGCAGATCTCGCCTACGAGCAGTACTTC. Encoded protein: CSAADLAYEQYF.